The source of this T cell receptor beta chain is a study of T cell repertoires in cytomegalovirus infection. Notes on this clonotype: The CDR3 carries no conserved terminal phenylalanine or tryptophan, so it likely arises from a read error.

Germline CDR1 is SGHDT and CDR2 is YYEEEE. The CDR3 spans 16 residues. With 4 bases removed from V and 4 bases from J, the gap between germline ends came to 18 bases. Using its own MiXCR run on the reads, TCRdb lists one record per CDR3 protein. The data contain roughly 630,000 distinct CDR3 sequences, 20% to 25% of them singletons. Sequencing used CD8+ T cells from PBMCs. The TCR was taken from a human donor in good health (CMV status not recorded). Some clones in this sample may be carry-over from other donors' samples. The chain links TRBV5-6 to TRBJ2-1, with D perhaps given as TRBD1 or TRBD2 (5 bases each). The CDR3, as DNA: TGTGCCAGCAGCGAGAGGGTGTACGGGGCTTACAATGAGCAGTTCTTA. Protein sequence: CASSERVYGAYNEQFL.